The clone carrying this T cell receptor (beta chain) was observed a few times. Given a much more abundant clone one base away, this may be a read error. This CDR3 region has 15 residues. Germline values: CDR1 MDHEN, CDR2 SYDVKM. The tissue used was unsorted bulk material of roughly 17-32 mg. RNA and DNA were co-extracted from it with the AllPrep DNA/RNA mini kit. The patients had histopathologically diagnosed primary liver carcinoma, and their disease was treated by surgical resection. Researchers took samples from five separate regions of each tumor. The data stem from a study of tumor-infiltrating lymphocytes in primary liver carcinoma. Researchers generated TCR beta cDNA from approximately 450 ng of total RNA, relying on a constant-region primer. What produced the TCR beta libraries was three nested multiplex PCR rounds using slightly modified ARM-PCR. The study ran its first two PCR rounds for nine to ten cycles each, using TRBV1-TRBV30 forward primers and a C-beta reverse primer. TCRdb reanalysed the multiplex PCR reads using MiXCR and keeps one entry per CDR3 protein. The sample shows tens of thousands of distinct CDR3 sequences, 72% of them seen only once.

This sequence was found in a man aged 35 to 55 with primary liver carcinoma and hepatitis B virus infection. Sequenced sample: liver tumor tissue from sampling region 1. Subset of the sample: tumor region T1, superior pole. This chain joins TRBV28 and TRBJ1-1; D remains ambiguous. The CDR3 nucleotides are TGTGCCAGCAGTTCCCTGGACGGATCGCGGCCTGAAGCTCTCTTT. Translating it yields CASSSLDGSRPEALF.